These T cell receptor beta chains were read from a single sample in a study of PD-1 blockade in classical Hodgkin lymphoma. Sequenced by immunoSEQ multiplex PCR; TCRdb stores in-frame clones only, minus some. This repertoire shows 11,000 or so clones, approximately 81% found once; its top ten account for 30% to 40%. This material consisted of CD8+ T cells from blood, taken before the fourth cycle of nivolumab. The receptor set was obtained from a human donor with classical Hodgkin lymphoma. The donor label of this sample is uncertain. Both conserved end residues are trimmed from each CDR3. Each record gives: V gene, D gene, J gene, CDR3 protein. The D gene is left open where the match is weak.

>TRBV6-5|.|TRBJ1-5
ASSYSPNQPQH
>TRBV7-9|.|TRBJ1-1
ASSPGMGNTEAF
>TRBV19|.|TRBJ2-7
ASSLGYEQY
>TRBV9|.|TRBJ2-1
ASRGGADEQF
>TRBV7-5|.|TRBJ2-7
ASSLVFGDEQY
>TRBV5-8|.|TRBJ2-2
ASSPVPGELF
>TRBV27|.|TRBJ2-2
ASSFQIGELF
>TRBV11-2|.|TRBJ1-6
ASTSIPEQRPNNSPLH
>TRBV11-2|.|TRBJ2-5
ASSLDPLEGSSQETQY
>TRBV2|.|TRBJ2-5
ASTHGPEETQY
>TRBV7-8|.|TRBJ2-7
ASTPGAGHSYEQY
>TRBV11-2|TRBD1|TRBJ2-3
ASSLEDGTGTDTQY
>TRBV27|TRBD1|TRBJ1-5
TSANRGGNQPQH
>TRBV15|.|TRBJ1-4
ATSSEHWTATNEKLF
>TRBV5-6|.|TRBJ2-1
ASSLIDNEQF
>TRBV7-6|TRBD2|TRBJ2-5
ASSELALQETQY
>TRBV23-1|TRBD1|TRBJ1-1
ASSWNRGGNAEAF
>TRBV4-2|TRBD2|TRBJ2-5
ASSQGLAGGEETQY
>TRBV29-1|TRBD1|TRBJ2-7
SVERAGGTYEQY
>TRBV15|TRBD2|TRBJ2-7
ATSSGIRGGTYEQY
>TRBV5-6|TRBD1|TRBJ2-1
ASSKRDSSYNEQF
>TRBV5-3|.|TRBJ1-1
AGRNTEAF
>TRBV4-1|TRBD2|TRBJ2-1
ASSQDQLAELYNEQF
>TRBV19|.|TRBJ2-2
ASSIDLERAFTGELF
>TRBV7-9|.|TRBJ2-5
ASSLVVGSGETQY
>TRBV11-2|TRBD1|TRBJ1-5
ASSSGQGNQPQH
>TRBV28|TRBD1|TRBJ1-5
ASSFTGESNQPQH
>TRBV5-1|TRBD2|TRBJ2-7
ASSVGLADSYEQY
>TRBV19|TRBD1|TRBJ2-5
ASSIGGQGSETQY
>TRBV5-6|.|TRBJ2-1
ASSLARDRTSYNEQF
>TRBV7-9|TRBD1|TRBJ1-2
ASSFAGQPANYGYT
>TRBV6-6|.|TRBJ2-7
ASTLGTGPLSEQY
>TRBV4-1|.|TRBJ1-1
ASSVAEYTEAF
>TRBV28|.|TRBJ2-7
ASSQPGLLRAIHYEQY
>TRBV19|TRBD1|TRBJ2-2
ASSITLGGAGELF
>TRBV10-3|.|TRBJ1-2
AISPGTEYGYT
>TRBV15|.|TRBJ1-5
ATSRDGGSNQPQH
>TRBV5-1|.|TRBJ2-1
ASSQFGSPGYNEQF
>TRBV19|.|TRBJ2-7
ASSIGRSEQY